The 28 T cell receptor beta chains listed next were all sequenced from one sample in a study of blood T cell repertoires in COVID-19. Profiled with immunoSEQ multiplex PCR; TCRdb holds only in-frame clones, not every one. The sample lists some 120,000 clones, around four fifths occurring once. The source material was peripheral blood. Receptor source: a human donor in a cohort sampled during active COVID-19.

In this sample, this clone turned up a few times. This chain connects TRBV29-1 to TRBJ1-1; D is unresolved. This CDR3 spans 12 amino acids. The V and J ends lost 6 bases and 7 bases respectively, with 15 bases between them. Germline V gene sequence: CDR1 SQVTM, CDR2 ANQGSEA. CDR3 in DNA: TGCAGCGTGGTTTCTCCGGCAGGTGAAGCTTTCTTT. Protein sequence: CSVVSPAGEAFF.

Points on this clone: This could be a read error, since a much larger clone is one nucleotide away. This sequence joins TRBV9 and TRBJ2-3; 8 bases line up with TRBD2. Germline CDR1 SGDLS, CDR2 YYNGEE. The CDR3 has 17 residues. In DNA form, the CDR3 reads TGTGCCAGCAACGTAGCTTCGTCGGGGGGGGACACAGATACGCAGTATTTT. Its protein is CASNVASSGGDTDTQYF. The entire variable domain, with the rest obtained from reference TRBV9 and TRBJ2-3, is as follows: DSGVTQTPKHLITATGQRVTLRCSPRSGDLSVYWYQQSLDQGLQFLIQYYNGEERAKGNILERFSAQQFPDLHSELNLSSLELGDSALYFCASNVASSGGDTDTQYFGPGTRLTVL.

The V call is TRBV6-1, the J call TRBJ1-1; D ambiguous. The V and J ends lost 3 bases and 4 bases respectively, with 15 bases between them. CDR1 and CDR2 from the germline V gene are MNHNS and SASEGT. This CDR3 region has 15 residues. The CDR3, as DNA: TGTGCCAGCAGTGATGGGTCAGGAACCCGCACTGAAGCTTTCTTT. This gives the protein CASSDGSGTRTEAFF.

This rearrangement joins TRBV5-5 to TRBJ1-6; possibly TRBD1 for D (6 bases). The V end was cut by 1 base, the J end by 15 bases, with 8 bases between. The CDR3 loop spans 11 amino acids. CDR1 and CDR2 (germline): SGHKS, YYEKEE (reference sequence). Written as DNA, the CDR3 is TGTGCCAGCAGCTTGCAGGGGATCCTCCACTTT. Translation: CASSLQGILHF.

The gene calls are TRBV4-1 and TRBJ2-2; D is perhaps TRBD1 (7 bases). CDR1 and CDR2 (germline): MGHRA, YSYEKL. The CDR3 has 17 residues. Trimming took off 4 bases at V and 4 bases at J, with 19 bases between the two ends. In nucleotides, the CDR3 is TGCGCCAGCAGCCGGGGGGCCCAGGGGGGTGTCACCGGGGAGCTGTTTTTT. It yields the protein CASSRGAQGGVTGELFF.

This chain connects TRBV2 to TRBJ1-2; weak D call: TRBD1 (6 bases). The CDR3 has 16 amino acids. Per germline, CDR1 SNHLY and CDR2 FYNNEI. The ends were cut back, 2 bases at V and 6 bases at J, with 19 bases in the middle. The CDR3 DNA follows: TGTGCCAGCAGTGAATTTCGGGACCCAGGGGTGGATGGCTACACCTTC. This sequence encodes CASSEFRDPGVDGYTF.

The V and J genes are TRBV7-2 and TRBJ2-3, with 12 nucleotides matching TRBD2. Looked up from germline, CDR1 is SGHTA and CDR2 is FQGNSA. The junction had 9 bases not matched to a gene; V was cut back by 3 bases and J by 5 bases. The CDR3 is 17 residues long. The CDR3 reads CASSFGASGGAEDTQYF. CDR3 coding DNA: TGTGCCAGCAGCTTTGGAGCTAGCGGGGGGGCTGAAGATACGCAGTATTTT.

V usage is TRBV7-2 and J usage is TRBJ2-4; TRBD1 agrees at 7 bases. V lost 5 bases and J lost 4; bases outside the gene matches: 11. The CDR3 extends over 16 amino acids. Per germline, CDR1 SGHTA and CDR2 FQGNSA. DNA for the CDR3: TGTGCCAGCAGCCCCCGACTGACAGGGACGAAAAACATTCAGTACTTC. Translating it yields CASSPRLTGTKNIQYF. Based on the CDR3 plus reference TRBV7-2 and TRBJ2-4, the full variable domain is GAGVSQSPSNKVTEKGKDVELRCDPISGHTALYWYRQSLGQGLEFLIYFQGNSAPDKSGLPSDRFSAERTGGSVSTLTIQRTQQEDSAVYLCASSPRLTGTKNIQYFGAGTRLSVL.

CDR3 protein: CASSVAPGGQGATFKLFF. Here the CDR3 DNA reads TGTGCCAGCAGCGTAGCCCCGGGGGGACAGGGGGCGACGTTCAAACTGTTTTTT. This chain uses TRBV9 with TRBJ1-4, with 12 bases lining up with TRBD1. V shed 0 bases and J 11 bases; nucleotides not matched to a gene: 14. CDR1 and CDR2 (germline): SGDLS, YYNGEE. The CDR3 is 18 residues long.

This chain links TRBV5-1 with TRBJ1-2; D unresolved. Germline CDR1 is SGHRS and CDR2 is YFSETQ. V was clipped by 0 bases and J by 6 bases, with 6 bases between them. The CDR3 spans 12 residues. As DNA, the CDR3 is TGCGCCAGCAGCTTGGTAGGAGATGGCTACACCTTC. It translates to CASSLVGDGYTF. The complete variable domain, with remaining parts taken from reference TRBV5-1 and TRBJ1-2, reads KAGVTQTPRYLIKTRGQQVTLSCSPISGHRSVSWYQQTPGQGLQFLFEYFSETQRNKGNFPGRFSGRQFSNSRSEMNVSTLELGDSALYLCASSLVGDGYTFGSGTRLTVV.

The rearrangement joins TRBV20-1 to TRBJ2-3, with 7 bases fitting TRBD2. Germline-derived CDR1 and CDR2 are DFQATT and SNEGSKA (reference sequence). V dropped 3 bases and J dropped 2; count of bases not matched to a gene: 5. The CDR3 runs to 14 residues. The CDR3 DNA sequence: TGCAGTGCTAGTCCCGGGGGGATCACAGATACGCAGTATTTT. Translating it yields CSASPGGITDTQYF.

The chain joins TRBV24-1 to TRBJ2-1; 11 positions match TRBD2. V shed 4 bases, J shed 7 bases, and the junction held 8 bases outside the gene matches. Germline V gene lookup returns CDR1 KGHDR and CDR2 SFDVKD. The CDR3 has 16 amino acids. The CDR3 DNA reads TGTGCCACCAGTGAACATGGACTAGCGGGTCTGAATGAGCAGTTCTTC. It translates to CATSEHGLAGLNEQFF.

The V call is TRBV7-9, the J call TRBJ2-7; TRBD2 might be the D (5 bases). Trimming took 4 bases from V and 1 from J, leaving 8 bases between them. Germline V lookup: CDR1 SEHNR, CDR2 FQNEAQ (reference sequence). The CDR3 is made up of 13 amino acids. The CDR3, as DNA: TGTGCCAGCAGCTCCCGACTATCCTACGAGCAGTACTTC. Translation: CASSSRLSYEQYF.

The V and J genes are TRBV2 and TRBJ2-7; the match to TRBD2 covers 8 bases. The length of the CDR3 is 14 residues. From germline, CDR1 is SNHLY and CDR2 FYNNEI. Trimming at V came to 5 bases and at J to 5 bases, leaving 8 bases not matched to a gene. The CDR3 loop reads CASSTGTRGNEQYF. In nucleotides, the CDR3 is TGTGCCAGCAGTACCGGGACTAGGGGCAACGAGCAGTACTTC.

The CDR3 sequence: CASRPGQGGNIQYF. As DNA, the CDR3 is TGCGCCAGCAGACCGGGACAGGGCGGAAACATTCAGTACTTC. The chain links TRBV5-1 to TRBJ2-4, with TRBD1 identical over 9 bases. Germline-derived CDR1 and CDR2 are SGHRS and YFSETQ. CDR3 length equals 14 residues. V trimming: 5 bases; J trimming: 6 bases; junction bases outside the gene matches: 6.

CDR3 nucleotides: TGTGCCAGTAGTATGAGTTTCGGCTACACCTTC. This codes for CASSMSFGYTF. The V and J genes are TRBV19 and TRBJ1-2; D ambiguous. CDR1 and CDR2 (germline): LNHDA, SQIVND (reference sequence). The CDR3 covers 11 residues. V was cut by 3 bases and J by 8 bases, with 7 bases left in between.

Many counts were recorded for this clone. The rearrangement joins TRBV5-1 to TRBJ1-1, with no clear D. Germline V gives CDR1 SGHRS, CDR2 YFSETQ. The CDR3 is made up of 12 amino acids. V was clipped by 3 bases and J by 5 bases, with 8 bases between them. The CDR3 sequence is CASSSTGTEAFF. The CDR3 DNA is TGCGCCAGCAGCTCTACGGGAACTGAAGCTTTCTTT.

The chain uses TRBV6-6 and TRBJ2-7; D unclear. V was shortened by 4 bases and J by 6 bases, with 16 bases between the two germline ends. The CDR3 contains 14 residues. The germline V gene has CDR1 MNHNY and CDR2 SVGAGI (reference sequence). The DNA for the CDR3 is TGTGCCAGCAGTTCCCACCCCGTTTCGGTCGAGCAGTACTTC. Amino acids: CASSSHPVSVEQYF.

This clone occurred once. This chain uses TRBV3-1 (or the pseudogene TRBV3-2) with TRBJ2-7; TRBD1 matches at 7 bases. The CDR3 contains 14 residues. The V gene's germline CDR1 is LGHDT and CDR2 YNNKEL (reference sequence). Trimming cost V 3 bases and J 1 base; bases outside gene matches: 3. In DNA, the CDR3 is TGTGCCAGCAGCCATAGACAGGGTTCCTACGAGCAGTACTTC. Translating it yields CASSHRQGSYEQYF.

Notes on this clone: Other DNA sequences in this sample translate to the same CDR3. V is TRBV4-3 and J is TRBJ1-5, with unresolved D. Trimming removed 0 bases from V and 4 bases from J, with 7 bases in between. The CDR3 totals 14 residues. The germline V gene has CDR1 LGHNA and CDR2 YSLEER. CDR3 protein: CASSQDSGNQPQHF. The CDR3 nucleotides read TGCGCCAGCAGCCAAGATTCAGGAAATCAGCCCCAGCATTTT.

This chain's CDR3 is CASGTVQNWPQHF. CDR3 DNA sequence: TGTGCCAGCGGGACAGTGCAAAATTGGCCCCAGCATTTT. This rearrangement joins TRBV6-5 to TRBJ1-5, with TRBD1 matching 7 bases. The CDR3 is made up of 13 amino acids. Germline trimming cut 8 bases from V and 9 bases from J; bases unmatched to any gene: 10. The germline V gene encodes CDR1 MNHEY and CDR2 SVGAGI.

This clone was seen a few times. The rearrangement uses TRBV10-3 and TRBJ2-2; possible D gene TRBD2, 5 bases. There are 14 residues in the CDR3. Germline CDR1 is ENHRY and CDR2 is SYGVKD. V lost 8 bases and J 5 bases, leaving 15 bases between the germline ends. CDR3 nucleotides: TGTGCCATCCGGAGGCAGGAGACTACCGGGGAGCTGTTTTTT. It is translated as CAIRRQETTGELFF.

This clone has a handful of counts. J is TRBJ2-3 and V is TRBV27; 7 bases match TRBD2. The CDR3 totals 14 residues. The germline V gene has CDR1 MNHEY and CDR2 SMNVEV (reference sequence). V shed 3 bases, J shed 5 bases, and the junction held 5 bases outside the gene matches. This CDR3 reads CASSLARGIDTQYF. CDR3 coding DNA: TGTGCCAGCAGTTTGGCGCGGGGGATAGATACGCAGTATTTT.

The J gene is TRBJ2-3, the V gene TRBV7-9; D is ambiguous. V lost 3 bases and J lost 6, with 16 bases in between. This CDR3 has 15 amino acids. Germline V gives CDR1 SEHNR, CDR2 FQNEAQ (reference sequence). Here the CDR3 reads CASSFGGGRKDTQYF. As DNA, the CDR3 is TGTGCCAGCAGCTTCGGCGGCGGAAGAAAGGATACGCAGTATTTT.

This clone showed up many times. The chain carries TRBV7-2 and TRBJ1-3; 9 positions match TRBD1. The CDR3 sequence is 15 residues long. The germline gives CDR1 SGHTA, CDR2 FQGNSA. V shed 4 bases, J shed 2 bases, and the junction held 3 bases outside the gene matches. CDR3 in amino acids: CASSYRDRAGNTIYF. CDR3 nucleotide sequence: TGTGCCAGCAGCTACCGGGACAGGGCTGGAAACACCATATATTTT. Using reference TRBV7-2 and TRBJ1-3 for the parts outside the CDR3, the full variable domain is GAGVSQSPSNKVTEKGKDVELRCDPISGHTALYWYRQSLGQGLEFLIYFQGNSAPDKSGLPSDRFSAERTGGSVSTLTIQRTQQEDSAVYLCASSYRDRAGNTIYFGEGSWLTVV.

This chain connects TRBV6-1 to TRBJ2-3; D unresolved. Germline-derived CDR1 and CDR2 are MNHNS and SASEGT. The CDR3 totals 15 residues. Trimming stripped 3 bases from V and 5 bases from J, with 15 bases between. The CDR3 protein is CASSDPPSSGDTQYF. CDR3 coding DNA: TGTGCCAGCAGTGACCCCCCCTCTAGTGGAGATACGCAGTATTTT.

The chain recombines TRBV21-1 with TRBJ2-7; the D call TRBD2 from the table was never checked on the DNA. TRBV21-1 is a pseudogene locus. The CDR3 runs 11 residues. CDR3 coding DNA: TGTGCCAGCAGTAGCCCCCTCGAGCAGTACTTC. It translates to CASSSPLEQYF.

A few counts support this clone. V is TRBV6-6 and J is TRBJ1-4, with D possibly TRBD1 on 6 matching bases. Looked up from germline, CDR1 is MNHNY and CDR2 is SVGAGI (reference sequence). The germline V and J ends were trimmed by 7 bases and 0 bases, with 12 bases remaining between them. This CDR3 spans 15 amino acids. The chain's CDR3 is CASTWDNPTNEKLFF. CDR3 in DNA: TGTGCCAGCACCTGGGACAACCCAACTAATGAAAAACTGTTTTTT.